The T cell receptor beta chain under discussion was sequenced for a study of blood T cell repertoires in COVID-19. Study context: Sites in the United States, Italy and Spain provided acute and convalescent COVID-19 samples.

This clone was found once. Each participant's cohort was designated according to participant-reported clinical history. Resolution of symptoms, clearance, or two negative PCRs was present in recovered Cohort 3 donors. This CDR3 is built from 17 residues. CDR1 and CDR2 from the germline V gene are LNHDA and SQIVND (reference sequence). Trimming removed 5 bases at V and 0 bases at J, with 19 bases between. Generated by immunoSEQ multiplex PCR, the TCRdb table keeps only in-frame clones and is missing some. The table records 300,000 to 400,000 clones, 90% of them present only once. The origin of this receptor is a man aged 55 to 69 who had recovered from COVID-19. The sequencing input was PBMCs or T cells enriched from blood (not recorded which). The J gene is TRBJ1-2, the V gene TRBV19; TRBD1 is a possible D gene (5 bases). CDR3 nucleotide sequence: TGTGCCAGTAGTCCCCAGGGTCCCGCTACTTCTAACTATGGCTACACCTTC. Its translation: CASSPQGPATSNYGYTF.